What follows are 13 T cell receptor beta chains derived from one specimen sequenced in a study of shared clonotypes between healthy human individuals. Only in-frame clones appear in the TCRdb table, and some are missing; sequencing was by immunoSEQ multiplex PCR. Among over 1.5 million clones listed, approximately 98% were seen once. The sequenced sample was naive CD4+ T cells sorted from blood. Subset denoted: CD45RA+ positively selected. The receptors were sampled from a young man in good health.

This chain links TRBV29-1 with TRBJ2-2; TRBD1 might be the D (6 bases). V was cut by 5 bases and J by 1 base, with 8 bases left in between. This CDR3 spans 13 amino acids. The germline gives CDR1 SQVTM, CDR2 ANQGSEA. This chain's CDR3 is CSVSDRNTGELFF. The CDR3 nucleotides read TGCAGCGTTTCGGACAGGAACACCGGGGAGCTGTTTTTT.

The V gene is TRBV29-1, the J gene TRBJ1-1; D is perhaps TRBD1 (5 bases). This CDR3 is built from 14 residues. V was shortened by 7 bases and J by 0 bases, with 15 bases between the two germline ends. Germline V gene sequence: CDR1 SQVTM, CDR2 ANQGSEA. The CDR3 protein is CSATTGTLNTEAFF. The DNA for the CDR3 is TGCAGCGCAACTACCGGGACGCTGAACACTGAAGCTTTCTTT. The full variable domain, completed using reference TRBV29-1 and TRBJ1-1, is SAVISQKPSRDICQRGTSLTIQCQVDSQVTMMFWYRQQPGQSLTLIATANQGSEATYESGFVIDKFPISRPNLTFSTLTVSNMSPEDSSIYLCSATTGTLNTEAFFGQGTRLTVV.

V and J are TRBV9 and TRBJ2-3, with 7 nucleotides matching TRBD2. The J segment lost 0 bases and the V segment lost 2 bases, leaving 6 bases of the junction unmatched. The CDR3 spans 16 residues. Per germline, CDR1 SGDLS and CDR2 YYNGEE. In DNA, the CDR3 is TGTGCCAGCAGCGTTTTGGGCGGGGGAAGCACAGATACGCAGTATTTT. The encoded protein is CASSVLGGGSTDTQYF.

The gene calls are TRBV10-3 and TRBJ2-5; 7 bases match TRBD1. CDR3 length equals 13 residues. The V gene's germline CDR1 is ENHRY and CDR2 SYGVKD. V lost 6 bases, J lost 3 bases, and 4 bases stayed unmatched. CDR3 nucleotide sequence: TGTGCCATCAGAGGGACAGAGAAAGAGACCCAGTACTTC. Amino acids: CAIRGTEKETQYF.

The chain links TRBV10-3 to TRBJ1-4; possible D gene TRBD1, 5 bases. V was clipped by 4 bases and J by 2 bases, with 5 bases between them. Germline CDR1 reads ENHRY; CDR2 reads SYGVKD. The CDR3 covers 13 residues. The CDR3 reads CAISGQTNEKLFF. The CDR3 region has the DNA TGTGCCATCAGTGGACAGACTAATGAAAAACTGTTTTTT.

V usage is TRBV15 and J usage is TRBJ2-3; D not resolved. Looked up from germline, CDR1 is LNHNV and CDR2 is YYDKDF (reference sequence). The ends were cut back, 1 base at V and 0 bases at J, with 11 bases in the middle. This CDR3 contains 16 residues. This CDR3 reads CATSRGFGSSTDTQYF. The CDR3 bases are TGTGCCACCAGCAGAGGATTTGGCAGTAGCACAGATACGCAGTATTTT.

The rearrangement uses TRBV20-1 and TRBJ2-7; D is unclear. Germline CDR1 is DFQATT and CDR2 is SNEGSKA (reference sequence). The length of the CDR3 is 11 residues. V dropped 8 bases and J dropped 6 bases, with 14 bases sitting between them. The CDR3 reads CSSTPDLEQYF. The CDR3 DNA is TGCAGTTCCACCCCCGACCTCGAGCAGTACTTC.

V and J are TRBV5-1 and TRBJ2-3; D remains unclear. Germline CDR1 is SGHRS and CDR2 is YFSETQ. The CDR3 length is 12 residues. Trimming shortened V by 4 bases and J by 6 bases, and 9 bases separated the two germline ends. The CDR3 loop reads CASSPPWDTQYF. For the CDR3, the DNA is TGCGCCAGCAGCCCTCCATGGGATACGCAGTATTTT.

The V gene is TRBV7-9, the J gene TRBJ2-5; no clear D gene. The CDR3 spans 14 residues. The germline CDR1 and CDR2 sequences are SEHNR and FQNEAQ (reference sequence). The V end lost 3 bases, the J end lost 5 bases, and 13 bases lay between the germline ends. The CDR3 DNA sequence: TGTGCCAGCAGCTTCCGGAAACCAAGCGAGACCCAGTACTTC. This gives the protein CASSFRKPSETQYF.

The J gene is TRBJ2-5, the V gene TRBV5-4; 7 positions agree with TRBD2. The CDR3 spans 14 residues. Trimming cost V 1 base and J 5 bases; bases outside gene matches: 5. Looked up from germline, CDR1 is SGHNT and CDR2 is YYREEE (reference sequence). CDR3 residues: CASSLRAGRETQYF. For the CDR3, the DNA is TGTGCCAGCAGCTTGCGAGCGGGGCGGGAGACCCAGTACTTC.

V gene TRBV27 combines with J gene TRBJ2-5, with 9 bases identical to TRBD2. CDR3 length equals 17 residues. Germline CDR1 MNHEY, CDR2 SMNVEV (reference sequence). V dropped 2 bases and J dropped 0; count of bases not matched to a gene: 7. DNA for the CDR3: TGTGCCAGCAGTTTAAGTAGCGGGAGAGTGTACCAAGAGACCCAGTACTTC. It translates to CASSLSSGRVYQETQYF.

The gene calls are TRBV2 and TRBJ2-3, with D possibly matching TRBD1 (6 bases). V lost 5 bases and J 3 bases, leaving 9 bases between the germline ends. There are 13 residues in the CDR3. CDR1 is SNHLY, CDR2 FYNNEI, per germline. The DNA for the CDR3 is TGTGCCAGCAGTCGGGACATAACAGATACGCAGTATTTT. It translates to CASSRDITDTQYF.

The V call is TRBV7-9, the J call TRBJ2-7; TRBD1 might be the D (5 bases). Deletions cut 3 bases from V and 0 bases from J, with 6 bases between. This CDR3 has 13 amino acids. Germline V gives CDR1 SEHNR, CDR2 FQNEAQ (reference sequence). Here the CDR3 DNA reads TGTGCCAGCAGCTTTGACAGCTCCTACGAGCAGTACTTC. It yields the protein CASSFDSSYEQYF.